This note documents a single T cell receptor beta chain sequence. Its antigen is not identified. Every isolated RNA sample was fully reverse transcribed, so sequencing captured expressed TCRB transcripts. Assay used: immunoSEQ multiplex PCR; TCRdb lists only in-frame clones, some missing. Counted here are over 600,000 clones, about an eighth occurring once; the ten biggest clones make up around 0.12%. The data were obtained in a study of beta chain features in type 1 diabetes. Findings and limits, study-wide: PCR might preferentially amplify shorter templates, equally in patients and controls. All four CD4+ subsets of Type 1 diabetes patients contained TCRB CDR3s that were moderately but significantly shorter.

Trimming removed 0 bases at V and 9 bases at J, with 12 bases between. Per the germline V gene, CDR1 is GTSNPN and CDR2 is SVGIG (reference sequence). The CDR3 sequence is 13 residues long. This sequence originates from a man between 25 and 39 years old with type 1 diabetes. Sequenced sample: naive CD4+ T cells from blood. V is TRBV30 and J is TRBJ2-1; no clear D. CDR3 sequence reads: CAWSVGSLAEQFF. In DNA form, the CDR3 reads TGTGCCTGGAGTGTAGGGTCGCTCGCTGAGCAGTTCTTC.